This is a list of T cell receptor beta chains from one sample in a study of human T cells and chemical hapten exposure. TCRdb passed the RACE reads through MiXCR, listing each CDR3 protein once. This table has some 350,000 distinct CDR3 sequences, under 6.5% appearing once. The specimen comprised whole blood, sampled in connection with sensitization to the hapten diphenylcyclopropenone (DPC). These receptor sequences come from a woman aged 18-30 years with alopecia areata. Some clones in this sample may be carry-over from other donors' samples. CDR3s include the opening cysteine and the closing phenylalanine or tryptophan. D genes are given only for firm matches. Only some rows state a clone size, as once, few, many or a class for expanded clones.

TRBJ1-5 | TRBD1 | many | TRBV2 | TGTGCCAGCTCCCGGGACAGCCATCAGCCCCAGCATTTT | CASSRDSHQPQHF
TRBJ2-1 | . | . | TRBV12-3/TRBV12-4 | TGTGCCAGCAGTTTGGGGGACTCTCCGAGGGATGAGCAGTTCTTC | CASSLGDSPRDEQFF
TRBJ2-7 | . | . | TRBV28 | TGTGCCAGCAGTTCCCTCGGGGGAACCTACGAGCAGTACTTC | CASSSLGGTYEQYF
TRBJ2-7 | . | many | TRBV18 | TGTGCCAGCTCCCCCAGGGCGGGCGAGCAGTACTTC | CASSPRAGEQYF
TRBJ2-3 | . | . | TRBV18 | TGTGCCAGCTCCCACGGACTACCGGCCACAGATACGCAGTATTTT | CASSHGLPATDTQYF
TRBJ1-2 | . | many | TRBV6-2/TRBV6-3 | TGTGCCAGCAGTTTTCCCAACTATGGCTACACCTTC | CASSFPNYGYTF
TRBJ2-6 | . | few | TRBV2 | TGTGCCAGCAGGCGGACAGTTCACTCTGGGGCCAACGTCCTGACTTTC | CASRRTVHSGANVLTF
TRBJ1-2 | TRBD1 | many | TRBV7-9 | TGTGCCAGCGGAACAGGGGGCGGCTACACCTTC | CASGTGGGYTF
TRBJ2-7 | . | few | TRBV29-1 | TGCAGCGTCGAGGTCGACAGAGACTACGAGCAGTACTTC | CSVEVDRDYEQYF
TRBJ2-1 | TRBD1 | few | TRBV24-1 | TGTGCCACCGCGACAGGGGGCAGGTACAATGAGCAGTTCTTC | CATATGGRYNEQFF
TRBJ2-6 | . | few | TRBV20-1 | TGCAGTGCTTACCACAGGGAAGGAGGGTCTGGGGCCAACGTCCTGACTTTC | CSAYHREGGSGANVLTF
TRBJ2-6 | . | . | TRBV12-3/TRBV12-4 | TGTGCCAGCAGTCAAACGTCCAGGGGCTCTGGGGCCAACGTCCTGACTTTC | CASSQTSRGSGANVLTF
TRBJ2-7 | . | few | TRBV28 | TGTGCCAGCAGTTTACGAACAGGGTTAAACGAGCAGTACTTC | CASSLRTGLNEQYF
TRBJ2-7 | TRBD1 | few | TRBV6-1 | TGTGCCAGCAGCGTCAGGGGGCTCTACGAGCAGTACTTC | CASSVRGLYEQYF
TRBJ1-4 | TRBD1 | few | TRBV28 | TGTGCCAGCAGAAAACCTAAGACAGGGATTGCAACTAATGAAAAACTGTTTTTT | CASRKPKTGIATNEKLFF
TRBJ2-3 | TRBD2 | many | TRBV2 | TGTGCCAGCAGTGCTCCTCTTGGGCGGGGGGCCGAAGATACGCAGTATTTT | CASSAPLGRGAEDTQYF
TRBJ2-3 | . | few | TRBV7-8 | TGTGCCAGCAGCTTAAATCGTCGGGGGGCTAGCACAGATACGCAGTATTTT | CASSLNRRGASTDTQYF
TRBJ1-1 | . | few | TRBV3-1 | TGTGCCAGCAGCTTGCCCTCATCGAACACTGAAGCTTTCTTT | CASSLPSSNTEAFF
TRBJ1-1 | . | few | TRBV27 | TGTGCCAGCAGGGGCTGGCGCACTGAAGCTTTCTTT | CASRGWRTEAFF
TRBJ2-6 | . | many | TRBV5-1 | TGCGCCAGCAGCTTGGGCCGGGGGGCCAACGTCCTGACTTTC | CASSLGRGANVLTF
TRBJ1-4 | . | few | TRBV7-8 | TGTGCCAGCAGCTTAGAGGGCAGGGCTAATGAAAAACTGTTTTTT | CASSLEGRANEKLFF
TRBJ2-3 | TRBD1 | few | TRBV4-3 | TGCGCCAGCAGCCGAATACCGGGACAGACAGATACGCAGTATTTT | CASSRIPGQTDTQYF
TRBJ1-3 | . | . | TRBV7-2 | TGTGCCAGCAGCTTACCTTCCGCTGGAAACACCATATATTTT | CASSLPSAGNTIYF
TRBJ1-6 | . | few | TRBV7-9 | TGTGCCAGCACCATAACGGGGGGCGGATCACCCCTCCACTTT | CASTITGGGSPLHF
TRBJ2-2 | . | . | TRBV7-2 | TGTGCCAGCAGCTTCTATCCCGGGGAGCTGTTTTTT | CASSFYPGELFF
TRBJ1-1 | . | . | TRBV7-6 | TGTGCCAGCAGCTTAGGTCCCCAGGCAATGAACACTGAAGCTTTCTTT | CASSLGPQAMNTEAFF
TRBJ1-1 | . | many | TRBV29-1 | TGCAGCGTACTGACAGGCCCGTGGAACACTGAAGCTTTCTTT | CSVLTGPWNTEAFF
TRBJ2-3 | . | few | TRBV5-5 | TGTGCCAGCAGCCCGGACTGGACTAGCACAGATACGCAGTATTTT | CASSPDWTSTDTQYF
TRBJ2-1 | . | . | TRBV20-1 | TGCAGTGCTAGAGTCCCTAGCTCCTACAATGAGCAGTTCTTC | CSARVPSSYNEQFF
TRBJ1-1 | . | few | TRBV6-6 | TGTGCCAGCAGCTCCGAGGGGTGGGAGGACACTGAAGCTTTCTTT | CASSSEGWEDTEAFF
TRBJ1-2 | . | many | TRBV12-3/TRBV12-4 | TGTGCCAGCAGTTTGAAGGTTAACTATGGCTACACCTTC | CASSLKVNYGYTF
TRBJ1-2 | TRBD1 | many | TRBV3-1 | TGTGCCAGCAGCCAGAGGGACAGGGGCGACTATGGCTACACCTTC | CASSQRDRGDYGYTF
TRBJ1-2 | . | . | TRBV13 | TGTGCCAGCAGCCCCGGCAGAGGGGCGAATGGCTACACCTTC | CASSPGRGANGYTF
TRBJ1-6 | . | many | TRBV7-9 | TGTGCCAGCAGCTTTAGTTCACCCCTCCACTTT | CASSFSSPLHF
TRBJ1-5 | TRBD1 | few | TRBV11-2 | TGTGCCAGCAGCTCCGGGACAGGGAGAGGTCAGCCCCAGCATTTT | CASSSGTGRGQPQHF
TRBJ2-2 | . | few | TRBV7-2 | TGTGCCAGCAGCTTAGCGTCAGCTAACACCGGGGAGCTGTTTTTT | CASSLASANTGELFF
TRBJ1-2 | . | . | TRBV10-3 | TGTGCCATCAGTGCCGCTCCGGGAACTCGGGGCTACACCTTC | CAISAAPGTRGYTF
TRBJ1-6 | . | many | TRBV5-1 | TGCGCCAGCAGCTTGGGCGGGGGCCCTAATTCACCCCTCCACTTT | CASSLGGGPNSPLHF
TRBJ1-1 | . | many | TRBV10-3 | TGTGCCATCAGGGCCAGGGCTGACACTGAAGCTTTCTTT | CAIRARADTEAFF
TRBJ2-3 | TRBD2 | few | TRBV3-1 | TGTGCCAGCAGCCACCTAGCGGGGGTCGGGTCTTCAGATACGCAGTATTTT | CASSHLAGVGSSDTQYF
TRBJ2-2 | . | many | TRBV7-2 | TGTGCCAGCAGCTTAGTATTAGGGGAGCTGTTTTTT | CASSLVLGELFF
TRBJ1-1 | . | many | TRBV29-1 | TGCAGCGTTGAAGGAAACGGAATTAACACTGAAGCTTTCTTT | CSVEGNGINTEAFF
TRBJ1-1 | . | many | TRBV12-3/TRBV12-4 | TGTGCCAGCAGTTTCACGGGGACTGAAGCTTTCTTT | CASSFTGTEAFF
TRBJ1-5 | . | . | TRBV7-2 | TGTGCCAGCAGTTTGACTTATAGCAATCAGCCCCAGCATTTT | CASSLTYSNQPQHF
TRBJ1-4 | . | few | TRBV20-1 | TGCAGTGCTAGAGGCGGGACACCTAATGAAAAACTGTTTTTT | CSARGGTPNEKLFF
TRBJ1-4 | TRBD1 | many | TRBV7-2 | TGTGCCAGCAGCTTAGCGTCCCCGGGACAGGGATTAGAACTGTTTTTT | CASSLASPGQGLELFF
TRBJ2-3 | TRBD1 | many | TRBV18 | TGTGCCAGCTCACCCGGGGACAGTTATACAGATACGCAGTATTTT | CASSPGDSYTDTQYF
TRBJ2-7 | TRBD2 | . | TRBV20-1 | TGCAGTGCTGTTGGGACTAGCGGGGTGGGCGAGCAGTACTTC | CSAVGTSGVGEQYF
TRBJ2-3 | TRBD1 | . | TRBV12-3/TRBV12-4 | TGTGCCAGCAGTCGCCGGGACAGGGGGCTCTTACTCCGGACAGATACGCAGTATTTT | CASSRRDRGLLLRTDTQYF
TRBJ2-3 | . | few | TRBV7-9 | TGTGCCAGCAGCCCTTCCTCAGGGTCGGTTGCCGCCACAGATACGCAGTATTTT | CASSPSSGSVAATDTQYF
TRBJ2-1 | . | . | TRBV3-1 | TGTGCCAGCAGCCAGCACTCCGGTTCCTACAATGAGCAGTTCTTC | CASSQHSGSYNEQFF
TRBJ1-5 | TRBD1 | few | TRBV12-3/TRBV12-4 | TGTGCCAGCAGGCGGCAGGGGGCGCGCAATCAGCCCCAGCATTTT | CASRRQGARNQPQHF
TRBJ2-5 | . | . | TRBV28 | TGTGCCAGCAGTTTAATTCTCGGGGTGGAGACCCAGTACTTC | CASSLILGVETQYF
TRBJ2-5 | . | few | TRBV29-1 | TGCAGCGCTGGATCCCCAGGTCAGACCCAGTACTTC | CSAGSPGQTQYF
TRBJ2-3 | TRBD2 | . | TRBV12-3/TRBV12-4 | TGTGCCAGCAAATCCTACAACAAGGGGCCCCCACGCGGGGGAGATACGCAGTATTTT | CASKSYNKGPPRGGDTQYF
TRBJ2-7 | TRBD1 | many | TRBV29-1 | TGCAGCGTTGCAGGACAGGGATATGAGCAGTACTTC | CSVAGQGYEQYF
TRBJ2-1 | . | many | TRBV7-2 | TGTGCCAGCAGCTTCATGGGCCGGGATGAGCAGTTCTTC | CASSFMGRDEQFF